This record covers a single T cell receptor beta chain. Here immunoSEQ multiplex PCR was the method, and the copy in TCRdb shows in-frame clones only, minus some. The sample holds around 600,000 clones, 85% to 95% seen once. Only CD45RO-negative cells positively selected for CCR7 counted as naive CD8 cells, so terminally differentiated effector memory CD45RA+ cells were excluded. The sample originates from a study of shared clonotypes between healthy human individuals. The wider study: Each donor contributed plates that comprised three CD4 naive, three CD4 memory, two CD8 naive and one CD8 memory.

The CDR3 is made up of 18 amino acids. Trimming removed 4 bases at V and 2 bases at J, with 26 bases between. Germline V gives CDR1 SQVTM, CDR2 ANQGSEA. This clonotype was obtained from a woman aged 25-40 years in good health. This chain links TRBV29-1 with TRBJ2-5; D gene uncertain. Sequencing input: naive CD8+ T cells sorted from blood. DNA of the CDR3: TGCAGCGTTGCCTTTCCCCACCGAACCGCCAGACGACAAGAGACCCAGTACTTC. This encodes CSVAFPHRTARRQETQYF. Full variable domain (remainder filled in from reference TRBV29-1 and TRBJ2-5): SAVISQKPSRDICQRGTSLTIQCQVDSQVTMMFWYRQQPGQSLTLIATANQGSEATYESGFVIDKFPISRPNLTFSTLTVSNMSPEDSSIYLCSVAFPHRTARRQETQYFGPGTRLLVL.